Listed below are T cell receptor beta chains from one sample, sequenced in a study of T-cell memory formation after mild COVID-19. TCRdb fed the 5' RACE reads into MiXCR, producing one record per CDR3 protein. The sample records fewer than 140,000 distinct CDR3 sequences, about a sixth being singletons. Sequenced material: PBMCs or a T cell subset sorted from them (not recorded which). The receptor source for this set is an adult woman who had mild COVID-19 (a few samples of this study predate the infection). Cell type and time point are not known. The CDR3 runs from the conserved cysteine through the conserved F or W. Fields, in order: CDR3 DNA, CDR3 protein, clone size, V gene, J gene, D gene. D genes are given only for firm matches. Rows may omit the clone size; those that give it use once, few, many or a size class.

CDR3nt: TGTGCCAGCAGTCGGGGGGCGGGAAATGAGCAGTTCTTC; CDR3aa: CASSRGAGNEQFF; abundance: NA; v_gene: TRBV12-3/TRBV12-4; j_gene: TRBJ2-1; d_gene: NA
CDR3nt: TGTGCCAGCAGCCCCGGGGGCGGGAGGGCCGATACGCAGTATTTT; CDR3aa: CASSPGGGRADTQYF; abundance: NA; v_gene: TRBV7-2; j_gene: TRBJ2-3; d_gene: TRBD2
CDR3nt: TGTGCCAGCAGCTTAGGACTTGAGCAGTACTTC; CDR3aa: CASSLGLEQYF; abundance: few; v_gene: TRBV13; j_gene: TRBJ2-7; d_gene: NA
CDR3nt: TGTGCCAGCTCATCAACGAGCTCCTACGAGCAGTACTTC; CDR3aa: CASSSTSSYEQYF; abundance: NA; v_gene: TRBV18; j_gene: TRBJ2-7; d_gene: NA
CDR3nt: TGTGCCAGCAGTTTCGGGTCGGGAGTGGGGCTCTCCTACGAGCAGTACTTC; CDR3aa: CASSFGSGVGLSYEQYF; abundance: NA; v_gene: TRBV12-3/TRBV12-4; j_gene: TRBJ2-7; d_gene: NA
CDR3nt: TGTGCCAGCAGCTTAGGTATTGGAGTGGACACTGAAGCTTTCTTT; CDR3aa: CASSLGIGVDTEAFF; abundance: NA; v_gene: TRBV7-9; j_gene: TRBJ1-1; d_gene: NA
CDR3nt: TGTGCCACCAGTGATTTTAGCAGCGGGGTAGGAGAGACCCAGTACTTC; CDR3aa: CATSDFSSGVGETQYF; abundance: few; v_gene: TRBV24-1; j_gene: TRBJ2-5; d_gene: TRBD2
CDR3nt: TGTGCCAGCAGTTTAGGGACGCGGGGGGTCTACGAGCAGTACTTC; CDR3aa: CASSLGTRGVYEQYF; abundance: few; v_gene: TRBV12-3/TRBV12-4; j_gene: TRBJ2-7; d_gene: TRBD2
CDR3nt: TGTGCCAGCAGCTTCTGGGGACCGTCACCCCAAGAGACCCAGTACTTC; CDR3aa: CASSFWGPSPQETQYF; abundance: few; v_gene: TRBV11-2; j_gene: TRBJ2-5; d_gene: NA
CDR3nt: TGTGCCAGCAGCTTAGAGTCCCTGAGCTCTGGAAACACCATATATTTT; CDR3aa: CASSLESLSSGNTIYF; abundance: many; v_gene: TRBV13; j_gene: TRBJ1-3; d_gene: NA
CDR3nt: TGTGCCAGCAGCCGGGGCGGGGGGGCCGAAGATACGCAGTATTTT; CDR3aa: CASSRGGGAEDTQYF; abundance: few; v_gene: TRBV13; j_gene: TRBJ2-3; d_gene: TRBD2
CDR3nt: TGCGCCAGCAGCCCGGAGGGCACAGGGGGCTTAAATGTCGACAATGAGCAGTTCTTC; CDR3aa: CASSPEGTGGLNVDNEQFF; abundance: few; v_gene: TRBV4-1; j_gene: TRBJ2-1; d_gene: TRBD1
CDR3nt: TGTGCCAGCACCAACAGTTTGGTTGAGCAGTTCTTC; CDR3aa: CASTNSLVEQFF; abundance: few; v_gene: TRBV7-9; j_gene: TRBJ2-1; d_gene: NA
CDR3nt: TGCGCCAGCAGGACGCAGGGTTCCTACGAGCAGTACTTC; CDR3aa: CASRTQGSYEQYF; abundance: NA; v_gene: TRBV5-1; j_gene: TRBJ2-7; d_gene: NA
CDR3nt: TGTGCCAGCAGCTTAGATCGGGTTGAGCAGTACTTC; CDR3aa: CASSLDRVEQYF; abundance: many; v_gene: TRBV11-2; j_gene: TRBJ2-7; d_gene: NA
CDR3nt: TGTGCCAGCAGCGTCCCAGGGGGTATCTATGGCTACACCTTC; CDR3aa: CASSVPGGIYGYTF; abundance: NA; v_gene: TRBV9; j_gene: TRBJ1-2; d_gene: TRBD1
CDR3nt: TGTGCCTGGAGTCACGGGGGGGCGGATACGCAGTATTTT; CDR3aa: CAWSHGGADTQYF; abundance: NA; v_gene: TRBV30; j_gene: TRBJ2-3; d_gene: TRBD2
CDR3nt: TGTGCCAGCAGTTCTCGGGTCGAGGGCTACGAGCAGTACTTC; CDR3aa: CASSSRVEGYEQYF; abundance: NA; v_gene: TRBV27; j_gene: TRBJ2-7; d_gene: NA
CDR3nt: TGTGCCAGCAGCGTCGAAGTAGGACTAGTCAACAATGAGCAGTTCTTC; CDR3aa: CASSVEVGLVNNEQFF; abundance: few; v_gene: TRBV9; j_gene: TRBJ2-1; d_gene: TRBD2
CDR3nt: TGCAGTGCTCCCGACAGGGGTCTCTACAATGAGCAGTTCTTC; CDR3aa: CSAPDRGLYNEQFF; abundance: NA; v_gene: TRBV20-1; j_gene: TRBJ2-1; d_gene: TRBD1
CDR3nt: TGTGCCAGCAACCCCGCGCGGGCTGAGGCGGTCCAGACCCAGTACTTC; CDR3aa: CASNPARAEAVQTQYF; abundance: NA; v_gene: TRBV7-9; j_gene: TRBJ2-5; d_gene: NA
CDR3nt: TGTGCCAGCAGTTTATCGGACAGGGGAAAAGAAGCTTTCTTT; CDR3aa: CASSLSDRGKEAFF; abundance: NA; v_gene: TRBV27; j_gene: TRBJ1-1; d_gene: TRBD1
CDR3nt: TGCAGTGCTAGAGCTAGTGGCTACGAGCAGTACTTC; CDR3aa: CSARASGYEQYF; abundance: few; v_gene: TRBV20-1; j_gene: TRBJ2-7; d_gene: NA
CDR3nt: TGTGCCAGTAGTTATATGGACAGATACTACGAGCAGTACTTC; CDR3aa: CASSYMDRYYEQYF; abundance: NA; v_gene: TRBV19; j_gene: TRBJ2-7; d_gene: NA
CDR3nt: TGCGCCAGCAGCTTGGCGGGGGGAGTAGACGAGCAGTACTTC; CDR3aa: CASSLAGGVDEQYF; abundance: few; v_gene: TRBV5-1; j_gene: TRBJ2-7; d_gene: TRBD2
CDR3nt: TGCAGTGCTCCCAGAACAGCACCGGGACTAGCGTACACAGATACGCAGTATTTT; CDR3aa: CSAPRTAPGLAYTDTQYF; abundance: NA; v_gene: TRBV20-1; j_gene: TRBJ2-3; d_gene: TRBD2
CDR3nt: TGTGCCAGCAGTTACGGGGTGGAGTTTTCCAGTGGCTACACCTTC; CDR3aa: CASSYGVEFSSGYTF; abundance: NA; v_gene: TRBV6-6; j_gene: TRBJ1-2; d_gene: NA
CDR3nt: TGCGCCAGCAGCCAAGTAAGAGGTGGGGGCAATGAGCAGTTCTTC; CDR3aa: CASSQVRGGGNEQFF; abundance: few; v_gene: TRBV4-1; j_gene: TRBJ2-1; d_gene: NA
CDR3nt: TGCAGTGCTAGAGACCCCCGTTATGAGACTGAAGCTTTCTTT; CDR3aa: CSARDPRYETEAFF; abundance: NA; v_gene: TRBV20-1; j_gene: TRBJ1-1; d_gene: NA
CDR3nt: TGTGCCAGCAGCTTAGGAGACAGCCCGAATGAAAAACTGTTTTTT; CDR3aa: CASSLGDSPNEKLFF; abundance: NA; v_gene: TRBV7-9; j_gene: TRBJ1-4; d_gene: NA
CDR3nt: TGTGCCAGCAGTTACTCGCCTGGACAGGCCCTTGAAGCTTTCTTT; CDR3aa: CASSYSPGQALEAFF; abundance: NA; v_gene: TRBV6-5; j_gene: TRBJ1-1; d_gene: TRBD1
CDR3nt: TGTGCCTGGAGTCAGCCAGCCGGGGAGACCCAGTACTTC; CDR3aa: CAWSQPAGETQYF; abundance: NA; v_gene: TRBV30; j_gene: TRBJ2-5; d_gene: NA